The rows below give T cell receptor beta chains drawn from one sample of a study of blood T cell repertoires in COVID-19. Sequencing used immunoSEQ multiplex PCR; TCRdb keeps in-frame clones, though not all of them. This table holds around 330,000 clones, 75% to 90% found once. What was sequenced was PBMCs or T cells enriched from blood (not recorded which). These TCRs come from a woman in her 30s who had been exposed to COVID-19. CDR3s include the opening cysteine and the closing phenylalanine or tryptophan. Fields, in order: V gene, clone size, J gene, D gene, CDR3 protein, CDR3 DNA. A D gene is named only where the DNA matches it firmly. A clone size is listed for some rows: how often the clone was seen (once, few, many), or a class if it is expanded.

v_gene: TRBV29-1
abundance: .
j_gene: TRBJ2-7
d_gene: .
CDR3aa: CSVQTSHYEQYF
CDR3nt: TGCAGCGTTCAGACTAGTCACTACGAGCAGTACTTC

v_gene: TRBV7-3
abundance: .
j_gene: TRBJ2-3
d_gene: .
CDR3aa: CASSSQTGSTDTQYF
CDR3nt: TGTGCCAGCAGCTCTCAAACCGGTTCCACAGATACGCAGTATTTT

v_gene: TRBV9
abundance: once
j_gene: TRBJ2-3
d_gene: .
CDR3aa: CASSVAGTSDTQYF
CDR3nt: TGTGCCAGCAGCGTAGCGGGAACATCAGATACGCAGTATTTT

v_gene: TRBV19
abundance: once
j_gene: TRBJ1-3
d_gene: .
CDR3aa: CASTTGDSGNTIYF
CDR3nt: TGTGCCAGTACAACAGGTGACTCTGGAAACACCATATATTTT

v_gene: TRBV19
abundance: .
j_gene: TRBJ1-2
d_gene: .
CDR3aa: CASSIVSGRGRDHNYGYTF
CDR3nt: TGTGCCAGTAGTATAGTATCCGGGCGGGGCCGAGACCATAACTATGGCTACACCTTC

v_gene: TRBV6-6
abundance: .
j_gene: TRBJ1-2
d_gene: TRBD1
CDR3aa: CASSYSRGQDYGYTF
CDR3nt: TGTGCCAGCAGTTACTCGCGAGGACAGGACTATGGCTACACCTTC

v_gene: TRBV5-1
abundance: .
j_gene: TRBJ1-5
d_gene: .
CDR3aa: CASSPLGPYSNQPQHF
CDR3nt: TGCGCCAGCAGCCCCCTTGGGCCTTATAGCAATCAGCCCCAGCATTTT

v_gene: TRBV5-1
abundance: .
j_gene: TRBJ1-6
d_gene: .
CDR3aa: CASSLLPGSENSPLHF
CDR3nt: TGCGCCAGCAGCTTGTTACCGGGGTCAGAAAATTCACCCCTCCACTTT

v_gene: TRBV30
abundance: .
j_gene: TRBJ1-3
d_gene: .
CDR3aa: CAWSVQQPTGNTIYF
CDR3nt: TGTGCCTGGAGTGTACAACAACCCACTGGAAACACCATATATTTT

v_gene: TRBV18
abundance: .
j_gene: TRBJ2-3
d_gene: .
CDR3aa: CASSDKIGGATDTQYF
CDR3nt: TGTGCCAGCTCAGATAAAATTGGCGGGGCCACAGATACGCAGTATTTT

v_gene: TRBV5-4
abundance: few
j_gene: TRBJ2-1
d_gene: TRBD2
CDR3aa: CASSSLAGGLTNNEQFF
CDR3nt: TGTGCCAGCAGCTCTCTAGCGGGAGGCCTTACTAACAATGAGCAGTTCTTC

v_gene: TRBV13
abundance: .
j_gene: TRBJ2-5
d_gene: TRBD2
CDR3aa: CASSRRRTSGETQYF
CDR3nt: TGTGCCAGCAGCCGAAGGCGGACTAGCGGGGAGACCCAGTACTTC

v_gene: TRBV18
abundance: .
j_gene: TRBJ1-6
d_gene: .
CDR3aa: CASSGDLNSPLHF
CDR3nt: TGTGCCTCGTCGGGGGATCTGAATTCACCCCTCCACTTT

v_gene: TRBV7-9
abundance: many
j_gene: TRBJ1-6
d_gene: .
CDR3aa: CASSLALQGPNSPLHF
CDR3nt: TGTGCCAGCAGCTTAGCCTTACAGGGACCTAATTCACCCCTCCACTTT

v_gene: TRBV11-2
abundance: many
j_gene: TRBJ2-3
d_gene: .
CDR3aa: CASSLSWDTQYF
CDR3nt: TGTGCCAGCAGCCTGAGCTGGGATACGCAGTATTTT

v_gene: TRBV5-3
abundance: .
j_gene: TRBJ2-3
d_gene: TRBD2
CDR3aa: CARSGAPLLAGGPGTQYF
CDR3nt: TGTGCCAGAAGCGGGGCCCCACTACTAGCGGGGGGGCCGGGTACGCAGTATTTT

v_gene: TRBV6-6
abundance: once
j_gene: TRBJ2-7
d_gene: TRBD2
CDR3aa: CASSHLPGAGETYEQYF
CDR3nt: TGTGCCAGCAGTCATCTACCCGGGGCGGGAGAAACCTACGAGCAGTACTTC

v_gene: TRBV28
abundance: .
j_gene: TRBJ1-2
d_gene: .
CDR3aa: CASSLRSGVSYGYTF
CDR3nt: TGTGCCAGCAGTTTACGATCAGGGGTTAGCTATGGCTACACCTTC

v_gene: TRBV4-3
abundance: few
j_gene: TRBJ2-4
d_gene: .
CDR3aa: CASSLRPGLAKNIQYF
CDR3nt: TGCGCCAGCAGCCTTCGTCCGGGACTAGCCAAAAACATTCAGTACTTC

v_gene: TRBV7-9
abundance: .
j_gene: TRBJ2-7
d_gene: .
CDR3aa: CASSRLTNYEQYF
CDR3nt: TGTGCCAGCAGCCGACTCACAAATTACGAGCAGTACTTC

v_gene: TRBV30
abundance: .
j_gene: TRBJ2-5
d_gene: TRBD1
CDR3aa: CAWRRIDGQAQYF
CDR3nt: TGTGCCTGGAGGAGAATAGATGGACAGGCCCAGTACTTC

v_gene: TRBV18
abundance: .
j_gene: TRBJ1-1
d_gene: .
CDR3aa: CASSPGSGTEAFF
CDR3nt: TGTGCCAGCTCCCCGGGCTCGGGAACTGAAGCTTTCTTT

v_gene: TRBV29-1
abundance: .
j_gene: TRBJ2-7
d_gene: TRBD2
CDR3aa: CSVEEATSGTYEQYF
CDR3nt: TGCAGCGTTGAAGAAGCGACTAGCGGGACCTACGAGCAGTACTTC

v_gene: TRBV28
abundance: once
j_gene: TRBJ1-6
d_gene: TRBD1
CDR3aa: CASNDPGQGNSPLHF
CDR3nt: TGTGCCAGCAACGACCCGGGACAGGGAAATTCACCCCTCCACTTT

v_gene: TRBV5-8
abundance: .
j_gene: TRBJ1-5
d_gene: TRBD1
CDR3aa: CASSLQGAHQPQHF
CDR3nt: TGTGCCAGCAGCCTACAGGGGGCCCATCAGCCCCAGCATTTT

v_gene: TRBV20-1
abundance: .
j_gene: TRBJ2-3
d_gene: .
CDR3aa: CSASGTGVADTQYF
CDR3nt: TGCAGTGCTAGTGGCACCGGGGTCGCAGATACGCAGTATTTT

v_gene: TRBV7-9
abundance: .
j_gene: TRBJ2-3
d_gene: .
CDR3aa: CASSLALGGGTDTQYF
CDR3nt: TGTGCCAGCAGCTTAGCGTTAGGGGGGGGCACAGATACGCAGTATTTT

v_gene: TRBV6-5
abundance: .
j_gene: TRBJ1-1
d_gene: TRBD1
CDR3aa: CASSPRGQAEAFF
CDR3nt: TGTGCCAGCAGCCCGAGGGGGCAAGCTGAAGCTTTCTTT

v_gene: TRBV12-3/TRBV12-4
abundance: .
j_gene: TRBJ1-1
d_gene: .
CDR3aa: CASGMSPTEAFF
CDR3nt: TGTGCCAGCGGTATGAGCCCCACTGAAGCTTTCTTT

v_gene: TRBV28
abundance: few
j_gene: TRBJ1-2
d_gene: .
CDR3aa: CASSRLGPTGNYGYTF
CDR3nt: TGTGCCAGCAGCCGCCTAGGACCTACAGGAAACTATGGCTACACCTTC

v_gene: TRBV28
abundance: .
j_gene: TRBJ2-7
d_gene: .
CDR3aa: CASSPPPGAYEQYF
CDR3nt: TGTGCCAGCAGCCCCCCCCCAGGGGCCTACGAGCAGTACTTC

v_gene: TRBV3-1/TRBV3-2
abundance: .
j_gene: TRBJ2-1
d_gene: .
CDR3aa: CASSQSWENEQFF
CDR3nt: TGTGCCAGCAGCCAGAGTTGGGAGAATGAGCAGTTCTTC

v_gene: TRBV11-2
abundance: .
j_gene: TRBJ2-7
d_gene: TRBD1
CDR3aa: CASKTGVGQGIPEQYF
CDR3nt: TGTGCCAGCAAGACGGGAGTTGGACAGGGGATCCCCGAGCAGTACTTC

v_gene: TRBV2
abundance: .
j_gene: TRBJ2-5
d_gene: .
CDR3aa: CASNQGGETQYF
CDR3nt: TGTGCCAGCAATCAGGGGGGCGAGACCCAGTACTTC

v_gene: TRBV2
abundance: few
j_gene: TRBJ1-2
d_gene: TRBD1
CDR3aa: CASSRDSNYGYTF
CDR3nt: TGTGCCAGCAGCCGGGACAGCAACTATGGCTACACCTTC

v_gene: TRBV4-3
abundance: .
j_gene: TRBJ2-1
d_gene: TRBD1
CDR3aa: CASSQDTLRDRPYNEQFF
CDR3nt: TGCGCCAGCAGCCAAGACACCCTCCGGGACAGGCCCTACAATGAGCAGTTCTTC

v_gene: TRBV4-2
abundance: .
j_gene: TRBJ1-3
d_gene: TRBD1
CDR3aa: CASSQTRTGTGNTIYF
CDR3nt: TGTGCCAGCAGCCAAACCCGGACAGGTACGGGAAACACCATATATTTT

v_gene: TRBV29-1
abundance: .
j_gene: TRBJ2-3
d_gene: .
CDR3aa: CSVEVGSSDTQYF
CDR3nt: TGCAGCGTTGAAGTCGGGTCCTCAGATACGCAGTATTTT

v_gene: TRBV9
abundance: .
j_gene: TRBJ2-1
d_gene: .
CDR3aa: CASSAPVRGNEQFF
CDR3nt: TGTGCCAGCAGCGCTCCCGTCCGGGGCAATGAGCAGTTCTTC

v_gene: TRBV10-3
abundance: .
j_gene: TRBJ1-4
d_gene: TRBD1
CDR3aa: CATSQGAIEKLFF
CDR3nt: TGTGCCACTTCACAGGGGGCAATTGAAAAACTGTTTTTT

v_gene: TRBV10-3
abundance: .
j_gene: TRBJ1-2
d_gene: TRBD1
CDR3aa: CAVQGNNYGYTF
CDR3nt: TGTGCCGTACAGGGGAATAACTATGGCTACACCTTC

v_gene: TRBV19
abundance: .
j_gene: TRBJ1-1
d_gene: TRBD1
CDR3aa: CASNYRGVNTEAFF
CDR3nt: TGTGCCAGTAATTACAGGGGGGTGAACACTGAAGCTTTCTTT

v_gene: TRBV27
abundance: .
j_gene: TRBJ2-7
d_gene: TRBD1
CDR3aa: CASSLSWDRDYEQYF
CDR3nt: TGTGCCAGCAGTTTATCGTGGGACAGGGACTACGAGCAGTACTTC

v_gene: TRBV5-3
abundance: .
j_gene: TRBJ2-6
d_gene: .
CDR3aa: CARRQQASGANVLTF
CDR3nt: TGTGCCAGAAGGCAACAGGCCTCTGGGGCCAACGTCCTGACTTTC